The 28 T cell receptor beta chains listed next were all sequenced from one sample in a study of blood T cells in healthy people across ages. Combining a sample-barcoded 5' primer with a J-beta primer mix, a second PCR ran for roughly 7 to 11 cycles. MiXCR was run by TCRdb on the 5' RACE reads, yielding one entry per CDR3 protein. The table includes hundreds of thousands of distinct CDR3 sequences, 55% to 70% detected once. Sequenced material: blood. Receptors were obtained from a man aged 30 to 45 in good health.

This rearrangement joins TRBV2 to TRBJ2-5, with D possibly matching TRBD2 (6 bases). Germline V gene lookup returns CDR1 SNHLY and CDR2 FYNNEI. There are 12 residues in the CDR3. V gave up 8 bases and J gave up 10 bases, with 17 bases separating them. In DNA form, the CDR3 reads TGTGCCAGCGGGATCTCCTGGAGGGTCCAGTACTTC. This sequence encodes CASGISWRVQYF.

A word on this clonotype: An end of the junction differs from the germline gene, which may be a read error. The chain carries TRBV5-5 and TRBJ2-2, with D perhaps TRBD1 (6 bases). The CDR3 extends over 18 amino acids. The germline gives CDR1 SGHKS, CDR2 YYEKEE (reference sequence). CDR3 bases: TGTGCCAGCAGCTTGCGGTTTCTACAGGGATTGAACACCGGGGAGCCGTTTTTT. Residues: CASSLRFLQGLNTGEPFF.

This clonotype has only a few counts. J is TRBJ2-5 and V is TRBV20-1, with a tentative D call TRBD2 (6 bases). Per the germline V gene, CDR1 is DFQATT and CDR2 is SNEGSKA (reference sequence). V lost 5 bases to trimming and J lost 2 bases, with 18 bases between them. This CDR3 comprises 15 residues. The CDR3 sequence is CSASRMDSGQETQYF. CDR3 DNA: TGCAGTGCTTCCCGCATGGATAGCGGACAAGAGACCCAGTACTTC.

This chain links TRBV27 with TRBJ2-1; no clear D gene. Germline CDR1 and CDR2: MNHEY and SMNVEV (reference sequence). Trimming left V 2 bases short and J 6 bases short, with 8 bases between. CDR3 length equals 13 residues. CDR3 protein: CASSLGTVNEQFF. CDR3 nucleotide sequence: TGTGCCAGCAGTTTAGGAACCGTCAATGAGCAGTTCTTC.

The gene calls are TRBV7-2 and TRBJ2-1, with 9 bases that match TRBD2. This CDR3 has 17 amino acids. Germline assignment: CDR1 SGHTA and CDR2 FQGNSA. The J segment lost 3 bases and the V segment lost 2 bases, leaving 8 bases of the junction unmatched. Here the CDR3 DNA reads TGTGCCAGCAGCTTATTGGGGGGGACTAGCTTCTACAATGAGCAGTTCTTC. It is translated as CASSLLGGTSFYNEQFF.

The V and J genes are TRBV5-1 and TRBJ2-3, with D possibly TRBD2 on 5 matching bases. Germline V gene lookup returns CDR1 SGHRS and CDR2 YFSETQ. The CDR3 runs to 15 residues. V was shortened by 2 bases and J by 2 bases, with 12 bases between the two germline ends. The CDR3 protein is CASSFVRTFTDTQYF. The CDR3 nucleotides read TGCGCCAGCAGCTTCGTTAGGACTTTCACAGATACGCAGTATTTT.

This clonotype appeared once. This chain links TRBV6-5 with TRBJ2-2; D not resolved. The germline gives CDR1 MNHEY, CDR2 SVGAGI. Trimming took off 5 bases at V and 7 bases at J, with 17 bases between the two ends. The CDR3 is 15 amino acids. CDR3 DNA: TGTGCCAGCAGTCCACCGGGCCATCAAAGCGGGGAGCTGTTTTTT. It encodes CASSPPGHQSGELFF.

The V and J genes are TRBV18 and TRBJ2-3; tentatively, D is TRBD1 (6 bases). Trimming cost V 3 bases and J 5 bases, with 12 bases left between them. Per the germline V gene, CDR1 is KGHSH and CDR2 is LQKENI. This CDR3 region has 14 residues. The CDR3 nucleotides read TGTGCCAGCTCACCGACAGGCCCTCAAGATACGCAGTATTTT. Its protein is CASSPTGPQDTQYF.

CDR3 region: CSARDHFRQGGYYNEQFF. CDR3 DNA sequence: TGCAGTGCTAGAGATCATTTTCGACAGGGAGGGTACTACAATGAGCAGTTCTTC. This chain links TRBV20-1 with TRBJ2-1; D is possibly TRBD1 or TRBD2 (7 bases each). CDR3 length equals 18 residues. V lost 0 bases and J 3 bases, leaving 21 bases between the germline ends. The germline gives CDR1 DFQATT, CDR2 SNEGSKA (reference sequence).

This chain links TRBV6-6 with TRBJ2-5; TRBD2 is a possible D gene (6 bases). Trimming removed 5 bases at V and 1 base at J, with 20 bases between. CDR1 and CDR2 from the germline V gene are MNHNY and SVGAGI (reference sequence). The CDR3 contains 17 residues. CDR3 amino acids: CASSSMRDSRVQETQYF. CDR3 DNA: TGTGCCAGCAGTAGCATGAGGGACTCCCGGGTCCAAGAGACCCAGTACTTC.

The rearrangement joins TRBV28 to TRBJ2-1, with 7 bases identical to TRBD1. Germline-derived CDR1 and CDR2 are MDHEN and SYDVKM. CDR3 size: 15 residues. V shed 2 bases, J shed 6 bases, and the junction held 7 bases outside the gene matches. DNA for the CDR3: TGTGCCAGCAGTTTAGGAGGAAGGGACAGCAATGAGCAGTTCTTC. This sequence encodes CASSLGGRDSNEQFF.

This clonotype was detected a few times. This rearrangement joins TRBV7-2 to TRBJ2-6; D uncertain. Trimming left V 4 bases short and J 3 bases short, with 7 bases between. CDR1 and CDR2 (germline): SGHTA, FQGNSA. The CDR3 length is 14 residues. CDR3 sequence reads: CASSSPRGANVLTF. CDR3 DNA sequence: TGTGCCAGCAGCTCCCCCCGTGGGGCCAACGTCCTGACTTTC.

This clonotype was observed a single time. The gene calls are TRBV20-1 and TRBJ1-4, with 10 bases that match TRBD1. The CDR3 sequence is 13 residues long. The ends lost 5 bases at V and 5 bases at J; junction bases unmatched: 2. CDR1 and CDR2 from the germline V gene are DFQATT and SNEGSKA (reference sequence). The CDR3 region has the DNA TGCAGTGCTGCGGGACAGGGGAATGAAAAACTGTTTTTT. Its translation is CSAAGQGNEKLFF.

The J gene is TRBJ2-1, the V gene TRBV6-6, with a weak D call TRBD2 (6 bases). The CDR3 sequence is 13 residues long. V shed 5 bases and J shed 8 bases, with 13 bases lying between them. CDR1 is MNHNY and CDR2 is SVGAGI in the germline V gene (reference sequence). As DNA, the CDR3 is TGTGCCAGCAGTCTTCGGGACTTCCATGAGCAGTTCTTC. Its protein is CASSLRDFHEQFF.

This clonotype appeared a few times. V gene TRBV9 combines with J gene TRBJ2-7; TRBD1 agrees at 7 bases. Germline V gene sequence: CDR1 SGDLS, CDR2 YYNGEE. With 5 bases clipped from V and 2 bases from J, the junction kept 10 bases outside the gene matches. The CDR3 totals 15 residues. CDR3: CASSARPGQTYEQYF. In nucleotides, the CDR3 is TGTGCCAGCAGTGCCCGCCCGGGACAGACCTACGAGCAGTACTTC.

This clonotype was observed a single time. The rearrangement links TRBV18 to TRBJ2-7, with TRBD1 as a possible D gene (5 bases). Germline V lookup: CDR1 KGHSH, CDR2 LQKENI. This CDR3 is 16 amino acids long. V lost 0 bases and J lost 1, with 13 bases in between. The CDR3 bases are TGTGCCAGCTCACCACCTACAGGCCAAGGGTCCTACGAGCAGTACTTC. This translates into CASSPPTGQGSYEQYF.

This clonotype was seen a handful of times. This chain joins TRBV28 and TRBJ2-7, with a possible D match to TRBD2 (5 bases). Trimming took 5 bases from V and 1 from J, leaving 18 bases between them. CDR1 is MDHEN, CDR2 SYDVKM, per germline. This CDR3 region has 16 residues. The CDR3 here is CASSNLGDTLSYEQYF. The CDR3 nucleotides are TGTGCCAGCAGTAACCTCGGGGATACTCTTTCCTACGAGCAGTACTTC.

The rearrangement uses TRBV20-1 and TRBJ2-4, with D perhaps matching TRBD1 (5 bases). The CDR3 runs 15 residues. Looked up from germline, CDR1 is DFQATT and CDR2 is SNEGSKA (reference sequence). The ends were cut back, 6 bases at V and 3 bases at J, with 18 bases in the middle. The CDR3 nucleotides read TGCAGTGCGCTAGGGGTCCAAGGGGACAAAAACATTCAGTACTTC. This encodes CSALGVQGDKNIQYF.

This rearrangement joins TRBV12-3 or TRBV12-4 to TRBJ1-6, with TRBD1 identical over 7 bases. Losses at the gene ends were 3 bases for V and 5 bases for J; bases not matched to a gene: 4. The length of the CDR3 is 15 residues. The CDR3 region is CASSFGTADNSPLHF. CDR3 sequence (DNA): TGTGCCAGCAGTTTTGGGACAGCGGATAATTCACCCCTCCACTTT.

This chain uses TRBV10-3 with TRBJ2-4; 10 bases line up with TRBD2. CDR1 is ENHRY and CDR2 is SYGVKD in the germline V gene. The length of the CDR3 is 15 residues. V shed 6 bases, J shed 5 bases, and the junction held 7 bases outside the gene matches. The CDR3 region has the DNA TGTGCCATCAGCAGCGCTAGCGGGGGTGAAAACATTCAGTACTTC. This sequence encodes CAISSASGGENIQYF.

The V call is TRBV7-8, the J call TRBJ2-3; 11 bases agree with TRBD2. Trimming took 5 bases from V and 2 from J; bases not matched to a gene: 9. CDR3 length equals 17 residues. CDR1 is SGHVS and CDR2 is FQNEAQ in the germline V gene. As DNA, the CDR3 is TGTGCCAGCAGCGGAGGGGGACTAGCGGCCTCCACAGATACGCAGTATTTT. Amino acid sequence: CASSGGGLAASTDTQYF.

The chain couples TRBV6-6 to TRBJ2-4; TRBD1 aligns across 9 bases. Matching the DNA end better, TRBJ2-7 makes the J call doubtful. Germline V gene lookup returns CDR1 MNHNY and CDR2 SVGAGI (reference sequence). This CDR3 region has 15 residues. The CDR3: CASSFTGGVDYEQYF. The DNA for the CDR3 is TGTGCCAGCAGTTTCACAGGGGGCGTTGATTACGAGCAGTACTTC.

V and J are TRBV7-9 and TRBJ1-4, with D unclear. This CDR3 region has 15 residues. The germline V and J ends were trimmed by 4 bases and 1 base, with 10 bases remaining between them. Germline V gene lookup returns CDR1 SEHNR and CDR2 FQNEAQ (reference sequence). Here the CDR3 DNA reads TGTGCCAGCAGCTCTGATCCTATAACTAATGAAAAACTGTTTTTT. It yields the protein CASSSDPITNEKLFF.

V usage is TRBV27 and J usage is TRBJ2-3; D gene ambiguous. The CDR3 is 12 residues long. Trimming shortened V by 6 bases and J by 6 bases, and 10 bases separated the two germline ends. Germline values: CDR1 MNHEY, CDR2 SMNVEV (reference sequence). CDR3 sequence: CASRTRTDTQYF. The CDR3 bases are TGTGCCAGCAGGACCCGGACGGATACGCAGTATTTT.

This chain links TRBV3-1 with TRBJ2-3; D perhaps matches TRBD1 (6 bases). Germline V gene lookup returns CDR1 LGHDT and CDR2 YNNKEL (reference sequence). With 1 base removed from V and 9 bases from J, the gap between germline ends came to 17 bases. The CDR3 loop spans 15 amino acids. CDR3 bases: TGTGCCAGCAGCCAAGGAGACAGGCCCTCGATCACGCAGTATTTT. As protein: CASSQGDRPSITQYF.

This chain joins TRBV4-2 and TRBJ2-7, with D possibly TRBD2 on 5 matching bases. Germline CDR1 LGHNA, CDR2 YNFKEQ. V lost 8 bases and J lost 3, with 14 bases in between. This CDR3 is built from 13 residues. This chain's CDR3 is CASSADFLYEQYF. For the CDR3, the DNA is TGTGCCAGCTCGGCGGACTTCCTCTACGAGCAGTACTTC.

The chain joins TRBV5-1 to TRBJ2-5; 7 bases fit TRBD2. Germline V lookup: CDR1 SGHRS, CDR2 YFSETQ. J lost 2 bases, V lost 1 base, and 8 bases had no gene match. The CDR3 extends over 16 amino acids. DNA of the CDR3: TGCGCCAGCAGCTTGAGGAGCGGGATGGGGCAAGAGACCCAGTACTTC. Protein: CASSLRSGMGQETQYF.

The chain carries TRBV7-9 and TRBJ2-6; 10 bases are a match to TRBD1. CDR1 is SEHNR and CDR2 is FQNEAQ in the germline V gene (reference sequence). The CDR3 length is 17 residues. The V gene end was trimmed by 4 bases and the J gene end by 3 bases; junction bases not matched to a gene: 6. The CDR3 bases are TGTGCCAGCAGCTCGGGACAGGGGTCTGGTGGGGCCAACGTCCTGACTTTC. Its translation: CASSSGQGSGGANVLTF.